This TCR beta chain is from a study of CD8 T cells in ankylosing spondylitis. Relative to its sample, this clonotype is medium-sized. No antigen is known for it. The study's findings and limits: Significantly higher representation of disease-linked clones was reported for matched ankylosing spondylitis synovial fluid. Ankylosing spondylitis blood seemed to carry a telltale TCR beta motif made of several highly homologous variants.

Quantitative molecular-barcoded 5'-RACE generated the TCR beta libraries. TCRdb re-called the 5' RACE reads through MiXCR, storing one row per CDR3 protein. Of around 6,800 distinct CDR3 sequences listed, approximately 7.7% were seen once; the top ten hold 23%. The length of the CDR3 is 12 residues. V dropped 3 bases and J dropped 7 bases, with 10 bases sitting between them. Germline-derived CDR1 and CDR2 are SGDLS and YYNGEE. The TCR comes from a male donor with ankylosing spondylitis or in good health (not recorded which). Sequenced material: blood, either unsorted or a sorted T cell fraction (not recorded which). This chain uses TRBV9 with TRBJ2-5, with D perhaps matching TRBD2 (5 bases). The CDR3 protein is CASSADGGTQYF. CDR3 coding DNA: TGTGCCAGCAGCGCCGACGGAGGGACCCAGTACTTC.